This is a list of T cell receptor beta chains from one sample in a study of siplizumab effects on memory and regulatory T cells. Assay used: immunoSEQ multiplex PCR; TCRdb lists only in-frame clones, some missing. The table records 9,000 to 13,000 clones, approximately 44% of them present only once. No antigen has been assigned to these receptors. The sample comprised CFSE-low (dividing) CD4+ T cells sorted from an allogeneic mixed lymphocyte reaction. The receptors were sampled from a human donor in good health; the cells came from an allogeneic mixed lymphocyte reaction. CDR3s include the opening cysteine and the closing phenylalanine or tryptophan. A D gene is named only where the DNA matches it firmly. Some rows mark clone size as missing; the rest say once, few, many or name a class of expanded clone.

J gene,D gene,clone size,V gene,CDR3 DNA,CDR3 protein
TRBJ1-3,NA,NA,TRBV5-6,TGTGCCAGCAGCATAGGACTGGGATCTGGCGGAAACACCATATATTTT,CASSIGLGSGGNTIYF
TRBJ1-6,NA,NA,TRBV6-5,TGTGCCAGCACGCGAACAGGGAATTCACCCCTCCACTTT,CASTRTGNSPLHF
TRBJ1-2,NA,NA,TRBV10-2,TGCGCCAGCGGCCGCAGGGTAGGGGATGGCTACACCTTC,CASGRRVGDGYTF
TRBJ2-7,TRBD1,medium-sized,TRBV5-4,TGTGCCAGCAGCGTACAGGGGAGTAGCTCCTACGAGCAGTACTTC,CASSVQGSSSYEQYF
TRBJ1-1,NA,medium-sized,TRBV7-6,TGTGCCAGCAGCTTAGAGGAGGGGTCCCTTGAAGCTTTCTTT,CASSLEEGSLEAFF
TRBJ2-3,NA,NA,TRBV5-1,TGCGCCAGCAGCTCCCCCACAGATACGCAGTATTTT,CASSSPTDTQYF
TRBJ2-2,NA,NA,TRBV7-9,TGTGCCAGCAGACAGGGCCCGAACACCGGGGAGCTGTTTTTT,CASRQGPNTGELFF
TRBJ2-7,NA,few,TRBV28,TGTGCCAGCGGGACTTTGACTCACGAGCAGTACTTC,CASGTLTHEQYF
TRBJ2-5,NA,few,TRBV11-1,TGTGCCAGCAGCCTAGAGCGCAGGGTGGCCCAGTACTTC,CASSLERRVAQYF
TRBJ2-3,TRBD2,NA,TRBV6-4,TGTGCCAGCAGTGAAGCGGGAGGTACCACAGATACGCAGTATTTT,CASSEAGGTTDTQYF
TRBJ2-7,NA,NA,TRBV5-1,TGCGCCAGCAGCTTGTTGGGGCAGGGCTCCTACGAGCAGTACTTC,CASSLLGQGSYEQYF